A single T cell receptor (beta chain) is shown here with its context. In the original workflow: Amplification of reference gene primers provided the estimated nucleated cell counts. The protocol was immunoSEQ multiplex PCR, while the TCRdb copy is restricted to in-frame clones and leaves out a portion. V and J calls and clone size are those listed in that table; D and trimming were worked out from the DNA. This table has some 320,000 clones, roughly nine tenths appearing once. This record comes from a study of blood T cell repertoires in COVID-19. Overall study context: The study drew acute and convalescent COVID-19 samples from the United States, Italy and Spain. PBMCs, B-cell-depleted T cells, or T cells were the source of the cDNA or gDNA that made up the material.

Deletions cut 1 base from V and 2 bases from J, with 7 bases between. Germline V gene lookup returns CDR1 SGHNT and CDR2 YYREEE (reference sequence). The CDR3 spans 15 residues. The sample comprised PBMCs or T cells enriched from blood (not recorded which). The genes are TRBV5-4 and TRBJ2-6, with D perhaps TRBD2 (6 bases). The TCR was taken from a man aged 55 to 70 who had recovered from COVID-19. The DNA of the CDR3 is TGTGCCAGCAGCTTGACGGGAGCTGGGGCCAACGTCCTGACTTTC. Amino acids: CASSLTGAGANVLTF.